This T cell receptor (beta chain) was sequenced in a study of blood T cell repertoires in COVID-19. The overall study: COVID-19 samples, acute and convalescent, were from the United States, Italy and Spain. PBMCs, B-cell-depleted T cells, or T cells were the source of the cDNA or gDNA that made up the material.

Germline V CDR1 and CDR2: MNHNY, SVGAGI (reference sequence). J gave up 1 base and V 2 bases, and 5 bases lay outside the gene matches. The CDR3 sequence is 16 residues long. Original methodology: Amplified reference gene primers provided the basis for estimating nucleated cell counts. Sequenced by immunoSEQ multiplex PCR; TCRdb stores in-frame clones only, minus some. V, J and clone size are those of that table, while D and trimming were read from the DNA. This table holds approximately 220,000 clones, about 86% found once. This TCR was recovered from a man in his 60s who had recovered from COVID-19. The rearrangement links TRBV6-6 to TRBJ2-5; 9 positions agree with TRBD2. The sequenced sample consisted of peripheral blood. The CDR3 DNA reads as TGTGCCAGCAGTTACGGAGCGGGAGGCCGCCAAGAGACCCAGTACTTC. It encodes CASSYGAGGRQETQYF.